These 13 T cell receptor beta chains were sequenced from one sample in a study of shared clonotypes between healthy human individuals. TCRdb keeps only in-frame clones here, not all; method: immunoSEQ multiplex PCR. Of approximately 2,300,000 clones listed, around 93% were seen once; the top ten hold approximately 0.39%. Sequenced sample: naive CD4+ T cells from PBMCs. Subset here: CD45RA+ positively selected. All receptors derive from a man aged 18 to 29 in good health. Some clones in this sample may be carry-over from other donors' samples.

The chain couples TRBV7-2 to TRBJ2-7; D is perhaps TRBD2 (5 bases). The V end was cut by 3 bases, the J end by 3 bases, with 12 bases between. Germline CDR1 and CDR2: SGHTA and FQGNSA. The CDR3 length is 14 residues. The CDR3 DNA is TGTGCCAGCAGCTTTGCAGCGGAGGACTACGAGCAGTACTTC. Translation: CASSFAAEDYEQYF.

This chain links TRBV28 with TRBJ2-2; 15 bases line up with TRBD2. The CDR3 consists of 16 residues. V dropped 2 bases and J dropped 6; count of bases not matched to a gene: 1. The germline V gene encodes CDR1 MDHEN and CDR2 SYDVKM. CDR3 sequence: CASSLGLAGGSGELFF. The CDR3 DNA reads as TGTGCCAGCAGTTTAGGACTAGCGGGAGGGTCCGGGGAGCTGTTTTTT.

J is TRBJ1-1 and V is TRBV7-2, with TRBD1 matching over 7 bases. The CDR3 is 14 residues long. Trimming removed 8 bases from V and 1 base from J; junction bases left unmatched: 7. Germline V lookup: CDR1 SGHTA, CDR2 FQGNSA. CDR3 DNA sequence: TGTGCCAGCTTAAGGGACAGATGGAACACTGAAGCTTTCTTT. Translation: CASLRDRWNTEAFF.

The V call is TRBV5-1, the J call TRBJ2-1, with 8 bases fitting TRBD2. Trimming at V came to 3 bases and at J to 1 base, leaving 9 bases not matched to a gene. Per germline, CDR1 SGHRS and CDR2 YFSETQ. The CDR3 covers 17 residues. The CDR3 protein is CASSSPAGLGSYNEQFF. The DNA of the CDR3 is TGCGCCAGCAGCTCCCCTGCGGGACTAGGATCCTACAATGAGCAGTTCTTC. Combining the CDR3 with reference TRBV5-1 and TRBJ2-1 gives the whole variable domain KAGVTQTPRYLIKTRGQQVTLSCSPISGHRSVSWYQQTPGQGLQFLFEYFSETQRNKGNFPGRFSGRQFSNSRSEMNVSTLELGDSALYLCASSSPAGLGSYNEQFFGPGTRLTVL.

The rearrangement joins TRBV7-8 to TRBJ2-1; TRBD1 matches 8 bases. Germline V CDR1 and CDR2: SGHVS, FQNEAQ. CDR3 length: 16 amino acids. J gave up 0 bases and V 5 bases, and 6 bases lay outside the gene matches. CDR3 sequence (DNA): TGTGCCAGCAGCCCCCCTGGACAGGGCTCCTACAATGAGCAGTTCTTC. Its protein is CASSPPGQGSYNEQFF.

On this clone itself: In the same sample, other DNA sequences code for this CDR3. The rearrangement joins TRBV7-9 to TRBJ2-7; D is possibly TRBD2 (6 bases). Trimming took off 5 bases at V and 0 bases at J, with 14 bases between the two ends. Germline V gene lookup returns CDR1 SEHNR and CDR2 FQNEAQ (reference sequence). The CDR3 runs to 15 residues. The CDR3 loop is CASSPGLADSYEQYF. The CDR3 bases are TGTGCCAGCAGCCCAGGGTTAGCGGACTCCTACGAGCAGTACTTC.

This clone occurred once. Other DNA sequences in this specimen translate into the identical CDR3. The V call is TRBV14, the J call TRBJ2-7; D call uncertain. Trimming stripped 3 bases from V and 2 bases from J, with 2 bases between. There are 11 residues in the CDR3. The germline gives CDR1 SGHDN, CDR2 FVKESK. The CDR3 region is CASSQTYEQYF. The CDR3 DNA reads as TGTGCCAGCAGCCAGACCTACGAGCAGTACTTC.

CDR3 coding DNA: TGTGCCAGCCTACAGGGGCATCAGAACACTGAAGCTTTCTTT. Encoded protein: CASLQGHQNTEAFF. V is TRBV6-1 and J is TRBJ1-1; TRBD1 matches 7 bases. The CDR3 covers 14 residues. The V gene's germline CDR1 is MNHNS and CDR2 SASEGT. The V gene end was trimmed by 8 bases and the J gene end by 1 base; junction bases not matched to a gene: 7.

About this clone itself: In the same sample, other DNA sequences code for this CDR3. The chain carries TRBV28 and TRBJ1-2; D is undetermined. V was pared by 3 bases and J by 4 bases, with 6 bases between. Germline V lookup: CDR1 MDHEN, CDR2 SYDVKM. The CDR3 totals 12 residues. The CDR3 nucleotides are TGTGCCAGCAGTTTGGCCCTCTATGGCTACACCTTC. This codes for CASSLALYGYTF.

J is TRBJ2-7 and V is TRBV27; weak D call: TRBD2 (5 bases). Trimming removed 3 bases at V and 7 bases at J, with 22 bases between. The V gene's germline CDR1 is MNHEY and CDR2 SMNVEV (reference sequence). This CDR3 has 16 amino acids. CDR3 in amino acids: CASSFDPTWTVTEQYF. CDR3 nucleotides: TGTGCCAGCAGTTTCGACCCAACCTGGACTGTTACGGAGCAGTACTTC.

This chain connects TRBV30 to TRBJ1-1; tentatively, D is TRBD1 (6 bases). The CDR3 extends over 13 amino acids. Germline values: CDR1 GTSNPN, CDR2 SVGIG (reference sequence). V was pared by 3 bases and J by 5 bases, with 13 bases between. The CDR3 DNA follows: TGTGCCTGGAGGACAGGCTCGGGGACTGAAGCTTTCTTT. This codes for CAWRTGSGTEAFF.

The chain uses TRBV6-1 and TRBJ2-7; 8 bases agree with TRBD1. Germline values: CDR1 MNHNS, CDR2 SASEGT. The CDR3 consists of 15 residues. V lost 6 bases, J lost 2 bases, and 9 bases stayed unmatched. CDR3 bases: TGTGCCAGCAGGATGGACAGGGTGGTAACCTACGAGCAGTACTTC. It specifies CASRMDRVVTYEQYF.

This clone has only one observation. The chain joins TRBV2 to TRBJ2-7, with a tentative D call TRBD1 (5 bases). The CDR3 is 14 amino acids. In germline, CDR1 is SNHLY, CDR2 FYNNEI. The V gene lost 4 bases and the J gene lost 5 bases, with 15 bases spanning the gap. The chain's CDR3 is CASSGVRGLNEQYF. As DNA, the CDR3 is TGTGCCAGCAGTGGAGTTAGGGGCCTGAACGAGCAGTACTTC.